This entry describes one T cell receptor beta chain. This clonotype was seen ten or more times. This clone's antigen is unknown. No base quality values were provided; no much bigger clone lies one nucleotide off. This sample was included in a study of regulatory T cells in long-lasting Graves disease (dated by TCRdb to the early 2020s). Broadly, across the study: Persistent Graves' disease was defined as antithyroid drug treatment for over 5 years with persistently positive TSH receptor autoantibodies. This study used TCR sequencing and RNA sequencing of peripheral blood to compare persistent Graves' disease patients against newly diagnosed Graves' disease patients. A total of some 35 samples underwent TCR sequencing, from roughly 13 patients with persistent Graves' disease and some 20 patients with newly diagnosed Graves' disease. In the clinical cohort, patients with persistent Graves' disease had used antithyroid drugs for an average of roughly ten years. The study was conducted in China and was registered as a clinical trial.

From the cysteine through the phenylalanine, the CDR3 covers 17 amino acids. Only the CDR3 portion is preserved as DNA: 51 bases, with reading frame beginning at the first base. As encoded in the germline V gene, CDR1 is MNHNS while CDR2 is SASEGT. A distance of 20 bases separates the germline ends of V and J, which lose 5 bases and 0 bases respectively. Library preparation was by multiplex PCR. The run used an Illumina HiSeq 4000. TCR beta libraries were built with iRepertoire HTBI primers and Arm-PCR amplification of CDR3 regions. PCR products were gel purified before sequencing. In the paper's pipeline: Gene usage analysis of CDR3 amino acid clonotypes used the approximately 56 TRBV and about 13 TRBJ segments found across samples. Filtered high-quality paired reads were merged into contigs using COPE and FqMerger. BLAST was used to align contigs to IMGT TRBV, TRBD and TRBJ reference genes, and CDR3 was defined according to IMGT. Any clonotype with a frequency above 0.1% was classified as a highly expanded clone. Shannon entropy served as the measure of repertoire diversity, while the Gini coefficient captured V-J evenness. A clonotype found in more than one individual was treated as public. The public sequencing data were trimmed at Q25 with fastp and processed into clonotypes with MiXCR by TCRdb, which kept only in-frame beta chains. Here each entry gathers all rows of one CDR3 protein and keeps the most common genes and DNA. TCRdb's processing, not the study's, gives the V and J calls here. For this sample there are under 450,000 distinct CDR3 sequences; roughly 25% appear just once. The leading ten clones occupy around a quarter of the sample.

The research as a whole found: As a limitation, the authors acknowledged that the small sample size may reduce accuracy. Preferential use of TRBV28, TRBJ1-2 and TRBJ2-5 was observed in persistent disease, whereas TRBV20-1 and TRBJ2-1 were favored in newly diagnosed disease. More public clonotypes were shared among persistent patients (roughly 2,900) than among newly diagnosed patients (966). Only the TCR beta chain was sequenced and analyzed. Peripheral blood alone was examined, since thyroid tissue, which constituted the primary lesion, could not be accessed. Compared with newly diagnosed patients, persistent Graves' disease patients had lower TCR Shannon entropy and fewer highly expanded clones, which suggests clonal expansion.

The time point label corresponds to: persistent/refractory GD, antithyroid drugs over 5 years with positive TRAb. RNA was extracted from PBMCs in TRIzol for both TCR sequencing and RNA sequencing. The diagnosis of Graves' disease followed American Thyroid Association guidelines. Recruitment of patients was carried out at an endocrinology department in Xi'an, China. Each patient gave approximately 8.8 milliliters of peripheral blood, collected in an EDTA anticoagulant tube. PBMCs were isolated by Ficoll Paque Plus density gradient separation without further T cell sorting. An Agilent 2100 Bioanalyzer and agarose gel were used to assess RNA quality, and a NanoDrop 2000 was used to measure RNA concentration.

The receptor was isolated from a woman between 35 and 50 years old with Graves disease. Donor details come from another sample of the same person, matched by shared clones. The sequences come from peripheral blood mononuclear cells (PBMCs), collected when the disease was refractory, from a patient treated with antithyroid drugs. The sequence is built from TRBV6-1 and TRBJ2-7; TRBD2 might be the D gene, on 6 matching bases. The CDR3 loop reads CASSHIQRATISYEQYF. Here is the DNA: TGTGCCAGCAGTCACATACAGCGGGCCACGATCTCCTACGAGCAGTACTTC.